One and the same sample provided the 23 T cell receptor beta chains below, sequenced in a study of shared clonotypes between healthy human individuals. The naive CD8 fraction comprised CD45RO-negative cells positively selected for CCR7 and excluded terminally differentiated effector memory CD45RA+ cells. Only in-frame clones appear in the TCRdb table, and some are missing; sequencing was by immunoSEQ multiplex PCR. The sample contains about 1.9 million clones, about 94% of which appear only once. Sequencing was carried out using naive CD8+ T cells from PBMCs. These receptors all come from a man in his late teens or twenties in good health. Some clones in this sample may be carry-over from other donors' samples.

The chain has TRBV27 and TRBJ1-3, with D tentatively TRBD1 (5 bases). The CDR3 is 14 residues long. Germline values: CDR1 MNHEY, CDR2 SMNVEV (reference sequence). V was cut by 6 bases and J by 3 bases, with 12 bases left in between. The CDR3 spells CASSKGDYGNTIYF. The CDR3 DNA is TGTGCCAGCAGCAAAGGGGACTATGGAAACACCATATATTTT.

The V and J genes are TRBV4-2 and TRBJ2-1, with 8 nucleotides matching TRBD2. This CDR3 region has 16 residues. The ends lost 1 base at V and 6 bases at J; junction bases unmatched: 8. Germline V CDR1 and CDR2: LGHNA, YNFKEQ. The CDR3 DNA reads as TGTGCCAGCAGCCAAGTAAGGCTAGCGGGCAGCAATGAGCAGTTCTTC. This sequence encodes CASSQVRLAGSNEQFF.

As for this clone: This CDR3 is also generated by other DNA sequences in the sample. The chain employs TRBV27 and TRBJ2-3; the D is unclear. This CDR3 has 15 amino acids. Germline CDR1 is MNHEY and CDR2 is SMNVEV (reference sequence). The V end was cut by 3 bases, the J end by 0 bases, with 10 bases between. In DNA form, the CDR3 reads TGTGCCAGCAGTTTGTTTCGCTCAAGCACAGATACGCAGTATTTT. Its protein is CASSLFRSSTDTQYF.

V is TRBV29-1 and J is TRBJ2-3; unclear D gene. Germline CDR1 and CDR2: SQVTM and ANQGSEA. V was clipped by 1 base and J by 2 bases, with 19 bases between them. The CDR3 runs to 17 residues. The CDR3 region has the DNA TGCAGCGTTGAAGGGACGGACCGTACCGATATCACAGATACGCAGTATTTT. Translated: CSVEGTDRTDITDTQYF.

CDR3 coding DNA: TGTGCCAGCAGGGACAGGGGAAAGGACGAGCAGTACTTC. The encoded protein is CASRDRGKDEQYF. V usage is TRBV27 and J usage is TRBJ2-7; 9 bases are a match to TRBD1. The ends lost 6 bases at V and 5 bases at J; junction bases unmatched: 5. Germline V lookup: CDR1 MNHEY, CDR2 SMNVEV (reference sequence). CDR3 size: 13 residues.

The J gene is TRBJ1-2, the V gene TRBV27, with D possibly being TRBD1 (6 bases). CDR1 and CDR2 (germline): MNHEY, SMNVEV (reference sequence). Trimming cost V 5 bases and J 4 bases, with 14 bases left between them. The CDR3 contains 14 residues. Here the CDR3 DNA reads TGTGCCAGCAGTCCGCAGGGGAGGGCCTATGGCTACACCTTC. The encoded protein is CASSPQGRAYGYTF.

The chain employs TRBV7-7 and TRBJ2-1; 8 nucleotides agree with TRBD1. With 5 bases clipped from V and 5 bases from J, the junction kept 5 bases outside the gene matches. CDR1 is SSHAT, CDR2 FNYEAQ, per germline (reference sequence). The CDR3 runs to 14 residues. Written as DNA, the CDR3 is TGTGCCAGCAGCCGCTCGACAGGGGACAATGAGCAGTTCTTC. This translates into CASSRSTGDNEQFF.

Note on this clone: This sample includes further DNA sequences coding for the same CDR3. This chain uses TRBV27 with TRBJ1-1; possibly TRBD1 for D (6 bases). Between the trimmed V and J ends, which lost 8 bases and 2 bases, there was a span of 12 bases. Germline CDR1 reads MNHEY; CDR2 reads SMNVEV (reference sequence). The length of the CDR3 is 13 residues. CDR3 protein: CASSQGTNTEAFF. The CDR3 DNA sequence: TGTGCCAGCTCCCAGGGGACCAACACTGAAGCTTTCTTT.

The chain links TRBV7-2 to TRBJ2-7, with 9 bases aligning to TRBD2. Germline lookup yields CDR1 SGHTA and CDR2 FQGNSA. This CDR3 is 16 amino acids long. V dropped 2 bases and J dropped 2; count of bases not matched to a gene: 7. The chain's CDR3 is CASSLLGGRVTYEQYF. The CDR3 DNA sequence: TGTGCCAGCAGCTTACTCGGCGGGAGGGTAACCTACGAGCAGTACTTC.

This chain's CDR3 is CASSNRGWKETQYF. The CDR3 coding sequence is TGTGCCAGTAGTAACAGGGGGTGGAAAGAGACCCAGTACTTC. The chain recombines TRBV19 with TRBJ2-5, with 8 bases that match TRBD1. The length of the CDR3 is 14 residues. The junction had 4 bases not matched to a gene; V was cut back by 4 bases and J by 3 bases. From germline, CDR1 is LNHDA and CDR2 SQIVND (reference sequence).

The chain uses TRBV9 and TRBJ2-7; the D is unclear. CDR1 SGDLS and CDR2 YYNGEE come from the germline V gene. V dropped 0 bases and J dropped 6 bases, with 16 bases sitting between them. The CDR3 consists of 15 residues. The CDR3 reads CASSVGFPQDVEQYF. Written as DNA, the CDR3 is TGTGCCAGCAGCGTAGGCTTCCCCCAGGACGTCGAGCAGTACTTC.

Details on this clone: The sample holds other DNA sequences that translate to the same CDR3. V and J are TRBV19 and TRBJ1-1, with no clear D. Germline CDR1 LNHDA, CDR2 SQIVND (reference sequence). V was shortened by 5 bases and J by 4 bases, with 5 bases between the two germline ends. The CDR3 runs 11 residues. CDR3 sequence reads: CASSEGTEAFF. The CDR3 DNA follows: TGTGCCAGTAGTGAAGGCACTGAAGCTTTCTTT.

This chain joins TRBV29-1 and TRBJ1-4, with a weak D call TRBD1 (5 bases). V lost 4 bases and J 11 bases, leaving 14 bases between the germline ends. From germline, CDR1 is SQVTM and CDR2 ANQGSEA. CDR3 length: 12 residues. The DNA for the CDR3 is TGCAGCGTTGGGGGGGACGACGGGAAACTGTTTTTT. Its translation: CSVGGDDGKLFF.

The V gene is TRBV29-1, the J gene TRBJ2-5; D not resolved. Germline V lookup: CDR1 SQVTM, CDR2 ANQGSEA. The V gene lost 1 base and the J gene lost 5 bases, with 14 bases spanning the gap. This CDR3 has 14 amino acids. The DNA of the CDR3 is TGCAGCGTTGAAGTCCCCGACCGGGTCGAGACCCAGTACTTC. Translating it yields CSVEVPDRVETQYF.

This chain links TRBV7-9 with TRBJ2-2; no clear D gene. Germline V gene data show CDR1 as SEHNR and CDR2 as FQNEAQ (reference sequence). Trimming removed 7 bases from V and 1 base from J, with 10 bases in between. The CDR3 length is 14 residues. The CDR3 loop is CASKPPVNTGELFF. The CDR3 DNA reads TGTGCCAGCAAACCCCCCGTGAACACCGGGGAGCTGTTTTTT.

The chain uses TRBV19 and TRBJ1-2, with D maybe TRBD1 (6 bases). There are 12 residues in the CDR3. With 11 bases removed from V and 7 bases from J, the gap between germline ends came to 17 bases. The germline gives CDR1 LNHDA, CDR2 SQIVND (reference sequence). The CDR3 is CASLQGSGGYTF. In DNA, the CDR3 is TGTGCCTCACTCCAGGGGTCTGGTGGCTACACCTTC.

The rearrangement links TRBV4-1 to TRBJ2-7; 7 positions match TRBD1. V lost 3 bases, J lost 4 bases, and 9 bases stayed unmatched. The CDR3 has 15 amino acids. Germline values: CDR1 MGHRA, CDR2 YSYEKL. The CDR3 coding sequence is TGCGCCAGCAGCCAGACAGGGTCCGGAGGATACGAGCAGTACTTC. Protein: CASSQTGSGGYEQYF.

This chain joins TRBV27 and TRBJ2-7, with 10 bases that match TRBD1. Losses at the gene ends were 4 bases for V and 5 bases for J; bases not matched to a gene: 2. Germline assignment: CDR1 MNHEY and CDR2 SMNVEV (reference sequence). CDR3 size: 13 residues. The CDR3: CASSWGTGDEQYF. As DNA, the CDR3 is TGTGCCAGCAGTTGGGGGACAGGGGACGAGCAGTACTTC.

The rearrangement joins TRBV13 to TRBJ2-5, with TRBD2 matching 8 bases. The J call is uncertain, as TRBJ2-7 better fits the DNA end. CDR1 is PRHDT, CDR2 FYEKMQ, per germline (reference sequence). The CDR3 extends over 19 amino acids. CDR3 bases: TGTGCCAGCAGCTTAAAGCGGGAGTCGCTGCGCCCCAACTCCTACGAGCAGTACTTC. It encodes CASSLKRESLRPNSYEQYF.

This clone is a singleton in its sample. The CDR3 sequence is CASSGAGELFF. The CDR3 DNA is TGCGCCAGCAGCGGGGCCGGGGAGCTGTTTTTT. The J gene is TRBJ2-2, the V gene TRBV5-1; D is uncertain. Per the germline V gene, CDR1 is SGHRS and CDR2 is YFSETQ. The CDR3 has 11 amino acids. The V gene lost 4 bases and the J gene lost 6 bases, with 4 bases spanning the gap. Full variable domain (outside the CDR3, taken from reference TRBV5-1 and TRBJ2-2): KAGVTQTPRYLIKTRGQQVTLSCSPISGHRSVSWYQQTPGQGLQFLFEYFSETQRNKGNFPGRFSGRQFSNSRSEMNVSTLELGDSALYLCASSGAGELFFGEGSRLTVL.

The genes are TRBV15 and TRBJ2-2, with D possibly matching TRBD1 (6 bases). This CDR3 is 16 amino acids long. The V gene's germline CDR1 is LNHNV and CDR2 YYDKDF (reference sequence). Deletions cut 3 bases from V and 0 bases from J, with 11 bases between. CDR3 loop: CATSRGHSANTGELFF. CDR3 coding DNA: TGTGCCACCAGCAGGGGACATTCCGCGAACACCGGGGAGCTGTTTTTT.

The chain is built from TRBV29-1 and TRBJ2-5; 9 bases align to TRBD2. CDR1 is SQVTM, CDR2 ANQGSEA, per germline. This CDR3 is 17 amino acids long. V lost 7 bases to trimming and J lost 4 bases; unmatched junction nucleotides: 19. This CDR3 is CSATPRLAGRILETQYF. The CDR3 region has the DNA TGCAGCGCTACGCCGCGGCTAGCGGGAAGGATTTTAGAGACCCAGTACTTC.

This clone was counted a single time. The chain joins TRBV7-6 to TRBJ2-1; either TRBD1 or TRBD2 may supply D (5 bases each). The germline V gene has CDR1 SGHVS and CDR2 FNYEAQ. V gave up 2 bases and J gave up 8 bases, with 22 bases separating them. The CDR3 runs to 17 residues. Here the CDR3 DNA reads TGTGCCAGCAGCTTATTCATCATGGGGCAGACGGGGCATGAGCAGTTCTTC. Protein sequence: CASSLFIMGQTGHEQFF. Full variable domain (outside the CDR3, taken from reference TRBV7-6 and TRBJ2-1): GAGVSQSPRYKVTKRGQDVALRCDPISGHVSLYWYRQALGQGPEFLTYFNYEAQQDKSGLPNDRFSAERPEGSISTLTIQRTEQRDSAMYRCASSLFIMGQTGHEQFFGPGTRLTVL.